The clone carrying this TCR beta chain was picked up a small number of times. The antigen is not known. Documented time point: sample taken at primary tumor resection. TCRs were sequenced from unsorted whole RNA of tumor, nontumor lung or PBMC. This entry is derived from a study of spatial heterogeneity in lung cancer. Study-wide background: Counts of TCR transcripts in tumor regions correlated strongly with a matched bulk RNA-seq T cell module score. Raw reads contained each unique TCR and UMI combination more than ten times on average.

Study results and caveats: There was tracking of ubiquitous and regional nonsynonymous mutations by the respective counts of ubiquitous and regional expanded TCRs. Tumor mutation count correlated with how many alpha and beta TCRs expanded intratumorally.

This CDR3 comprises 16 residues. V was clipped by 2 bases and J by 0 bases, with 15 bases between them. The germline V gene has CDR1 SGHRS and CDR2 YFSETQ. TCRdb reanalysed the 5' RACE reads using MiXCR and keeps one entry per CDR3 protein. The sample lists 100,000 or so distinct CDR3 sequences; 4.4% were seen once. The chain links TRBV5-1 to TRBJ2-7; no reliable D call. The sample here was lung tumor tissue, taken at surgery. This receptor was obtained from a male donor with early-stage non-small cell lung cancer. The CDR3 nucleotides are TGCGCCAGCAGCTTATACACGACCTTAGCCTCCTACGAGCAGTACTTC. This sequence encodes CASSLYTTLASYEQYF.